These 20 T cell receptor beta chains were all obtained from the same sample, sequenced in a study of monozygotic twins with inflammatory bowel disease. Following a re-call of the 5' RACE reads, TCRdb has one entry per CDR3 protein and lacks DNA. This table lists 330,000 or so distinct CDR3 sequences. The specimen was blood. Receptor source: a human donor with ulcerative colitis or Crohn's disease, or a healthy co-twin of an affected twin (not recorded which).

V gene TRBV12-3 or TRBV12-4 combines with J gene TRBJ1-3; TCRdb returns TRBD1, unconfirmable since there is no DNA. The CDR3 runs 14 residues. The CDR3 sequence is CASTQGTGGNTIYF.

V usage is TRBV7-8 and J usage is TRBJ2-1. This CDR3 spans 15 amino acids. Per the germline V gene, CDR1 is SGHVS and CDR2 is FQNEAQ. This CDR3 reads CASSLGRVGSNEQFF.

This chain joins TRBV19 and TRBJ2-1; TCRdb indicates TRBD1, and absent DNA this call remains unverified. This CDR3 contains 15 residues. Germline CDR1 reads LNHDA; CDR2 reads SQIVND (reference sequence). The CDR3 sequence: CASRMVGNRGNEQFF.

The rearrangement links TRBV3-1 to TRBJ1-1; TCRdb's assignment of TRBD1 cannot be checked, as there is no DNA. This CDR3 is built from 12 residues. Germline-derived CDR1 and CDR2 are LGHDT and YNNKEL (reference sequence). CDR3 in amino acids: CASSQEFGTAFF.

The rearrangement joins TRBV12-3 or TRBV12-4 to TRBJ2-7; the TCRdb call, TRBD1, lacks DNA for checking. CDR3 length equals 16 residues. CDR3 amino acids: CASSLRLGQGAYEQYF.

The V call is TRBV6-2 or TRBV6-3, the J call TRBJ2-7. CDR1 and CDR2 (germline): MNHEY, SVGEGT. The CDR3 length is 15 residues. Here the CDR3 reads CASSYSTTPIYEQYF.

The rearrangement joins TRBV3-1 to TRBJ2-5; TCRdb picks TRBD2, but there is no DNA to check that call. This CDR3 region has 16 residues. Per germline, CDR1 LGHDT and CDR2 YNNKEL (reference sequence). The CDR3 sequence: CASSQDPGTLKETQYF.

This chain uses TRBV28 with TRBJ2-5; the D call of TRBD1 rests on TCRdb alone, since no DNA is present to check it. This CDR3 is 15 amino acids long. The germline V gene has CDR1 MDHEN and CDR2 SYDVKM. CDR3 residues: CASSPIRGPGETQYF. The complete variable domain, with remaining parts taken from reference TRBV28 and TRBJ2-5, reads DVKVTQSSRYLVKRTGEKVFLECVQDMDHENMFWYRQDPGLGLRLIYFSYDVKMKEKGDIPEGYSVSREKKERFSLILESASTNQTSMYLCASSPIRGPGETQYFGPGTRLLVL.

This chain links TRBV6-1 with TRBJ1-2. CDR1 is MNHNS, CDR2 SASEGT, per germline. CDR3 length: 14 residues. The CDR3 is CASTAGRGGYGYTF.

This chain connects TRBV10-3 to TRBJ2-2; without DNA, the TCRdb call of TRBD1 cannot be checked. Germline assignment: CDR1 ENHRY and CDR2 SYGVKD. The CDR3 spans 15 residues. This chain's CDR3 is CAISDRAGDTGELFF.

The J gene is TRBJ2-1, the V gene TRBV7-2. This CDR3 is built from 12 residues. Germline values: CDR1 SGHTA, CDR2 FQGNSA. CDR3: CASSDNYNEQFF.

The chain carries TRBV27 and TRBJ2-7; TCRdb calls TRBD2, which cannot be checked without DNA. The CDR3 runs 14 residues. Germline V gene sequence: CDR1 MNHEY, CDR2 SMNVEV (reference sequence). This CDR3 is CASSLRTGAYEQYF.

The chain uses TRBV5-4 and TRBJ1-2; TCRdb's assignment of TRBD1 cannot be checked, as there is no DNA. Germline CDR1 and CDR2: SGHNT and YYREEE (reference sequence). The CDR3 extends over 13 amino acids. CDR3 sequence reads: CASSLRDTNGYTF.

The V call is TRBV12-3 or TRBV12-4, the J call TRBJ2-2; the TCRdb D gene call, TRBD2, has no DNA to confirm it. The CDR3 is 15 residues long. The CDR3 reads CASSSAGTNTGELFF.

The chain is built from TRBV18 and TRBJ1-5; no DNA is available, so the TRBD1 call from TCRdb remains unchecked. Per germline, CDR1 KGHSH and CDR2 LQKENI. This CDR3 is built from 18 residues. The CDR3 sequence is CASSPYVQGASEGQPQHF.

The CDR3 is CASSHPGEKLFF. The rearrangement links TRBV4-1 to TRBJ1-4; the TCRdb D gene call, TRBD1, has no DNA to confirm it. Per germline, CDR1 MGHRA and CDR2 YSYEKL. This CDR3 is 12 amino acids long.

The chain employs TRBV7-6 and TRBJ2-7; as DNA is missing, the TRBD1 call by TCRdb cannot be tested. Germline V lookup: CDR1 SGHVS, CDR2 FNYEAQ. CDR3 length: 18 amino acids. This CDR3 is CASSPTPRRGSFVNEQYF.

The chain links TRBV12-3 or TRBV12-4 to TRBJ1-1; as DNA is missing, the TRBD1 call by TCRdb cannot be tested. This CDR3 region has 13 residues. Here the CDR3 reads CASREGKGSEAFF.

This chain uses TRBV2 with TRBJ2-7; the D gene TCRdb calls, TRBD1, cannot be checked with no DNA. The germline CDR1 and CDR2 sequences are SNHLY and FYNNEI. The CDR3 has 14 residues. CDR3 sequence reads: CASSQTAGYNEQYF.

CDR3 sequence: CASSKFFPGLGTDTQYF. This chain connects TRBV5-5 to TRBJ2-3; the TCRdb call, TRBD1, lacks DNA for checking. Per the germline V gene, CDR1 is SGHKS and CDR2 is YYEKEE (reference sequence). The CDR3 loop spans 17 amino acids.